Listed below are T cell receptor beta chains from one sample, sequenced in a study of T cell repertoires in cytomegalovirus infection. TCRdb analysed the reads with MiXCR anew, one entry per CDR3 protein. The data show approximately 990,000 distinct CDR3 sequences, approximately 30% seen once. These TCRs' antigens remain unknown. Sequences were derived from cultured CD8+ T cells from PBMCs, sampled from culture after CMV antigen stimulation. The receptors stem from a human donor in good health (CMV status not recorded). Some clones in this sample may be carry-over from other donors' samples. The CDR3 runs from the conserved cysteine through the conserved F or W. Not all rows give a size; the values are once, few, many and, for expanded clones, a class.

v_call: TRBV6-2/TRBV6-3; clone_size: few; j_call: TRBJ1-1; cdr3_aa: CASKAVGTGILNTEAFF
v_call: TRBV12-3/TRBV12-4; clone_size: few; j_call: TRBJ2-3; cdr3_aa: CASSLRPLSTDTQYF
v_call: TRBV6-5; clone_size: .; j_call: TRBJ2-2; cdr3_aa: CASSYASGQRRTRELFF
v_call: TRBV5-6; clone_size: few; j_call: TRBJ1-2; cdr3_aa: CASSWVETNYGYTF
v_call: TRBV4-1; clone_size: .; j_call: TRBJ1-2; cdr3_aa: CASAPTQGLYYGYTF
v_call: TRBV19; clone_size: .; j_call: TRBJ2-5; cdr3_aa: CASKRGLGETQYF
v_call: TRBV12-3/TRBV12-4; clone_size: few; j_call: TRBJ2-6; cdr3_aa: CASSFLASGANVLTF
v_call: TRBV6-5; clone_size: .; j_call: TRBJ1-2; cdr3_aa: CASSSRDKMYYGYTF
v_call: TRBV7-6; clone_size: many; j_call: TRBJ2-1; cdr3_aa: CASSLSGASSYNEQFF
v_call: TRBV6-6; clone_size: .; j_call: TRBJ2-4; cdr3_aa: CASSYPGLAGGPGVKNIQYF
v_call: TRBV27; clone_size: .; j_call: TRBJ2-4; cdr3_aa: CASSSRGYGNIQYF
v_call: TRBV19; clone_size: many; j_call: TRBJ1-1; cdr3_aa: CASSIGDSLNTEAFF
v_call: TRBV10-3; clone_size: few; j_call: TRBJ1-1; cdr3_aa: CAIREVGGKRNTEAFF
v_call: TRBV7-9; clone_size: .; j_call: TRBJ2-1; cdr3_aa: CASSLASGGPLFYNEQFF
v_call: TRBV13; clone_size: .; j_call: TRBJ2-2; cdr3_aa: CASSLHPTANTGELFF
v_call: TRBV7-6; clone_size: many; j_call: TRBJ2-3; cdr3_aa: CASSLASGYTDTQYF
v_call: TRBV27; clone_size: many; j_call: TRBJ2-7; cdr3_aa: CASSLSAGGLPYEQYF
v_call: TRBV19; clone_size: few; j_call: TRBJ1-5; cdr3_aa: CASSIAHRGSNQPQHF
v_call: TRBV19; clone_size: once; j_call: TRBJ2-1; cdr3_aa: CASSISSGGSYNEQFF
v_call: TRBV5-8; clone_size: .; j_call: TRBJ2-1; cdr3_aa: CASTRAGAYNEQFF
v_call: TRBV10-1; clone_size: .; j_call: TRBJ2-7; cdr3_aa: CASMGTSDLLKQSF
v_call: TRBV7-6; clone_size: few; j_call: TRBJ1-1; cdr3_aa: CASSLGRGLGNTEAFF
v_call: TRBV7-8; clone_size: many; j_call: TRBJ2-3; cdr3_aa: CASSSSYGLLTDTQYF
v_call: TRBV20-1; clone_size: .; j_call: TRBJ2-7; cdr3_aa: CSARDRAGPYEQYF
v_call: TRBV27; clone_size: .; j_call: TRBJ2-1; cdr3_aa: CASSLFGAGGHNEQFF
v_call: TRBV27; clone_size: .; j_call: TRBJ2-7; cdr3_aa: CASRNRGSSLYEQYF
v_call: TRBV7-9; clone_size: many; j_call: TRBJ2-3; cdr3_aa: CASSFPTGTPTGVLTDTQYF
v_call: TRBV12-3/TRBV12-4; clone_size: .; j_call: TRBJ2-1; cdr3_aa: CASSHALAGVAFF
v_call: TRBV5-1; clone_size: .; j_call: TRBJ2-2; cdr3_aa: CASSGGMFTGELFF
v_call: TRBV4-1; clone_size: few; j_call: TRBJ1-1; cdr3_aa: CASSQAGDEWTEAFF
v_call: TRBV2; clone_size: .; j_call: TRBJ2-7; cdr3_aa: CALPGQIDSCEQYF
v_call: TRBV28; clone_size: few; j_call: TRBJ2-1; cdr3_aa: CASKSISGASIYNEQFF
v_call: TRBV7-9; clone_size: few; j_call: TRBJ1-6; cdr3_aa: CASSLEYGYGSPLHF
v_call: TRBV7-8; clone_size: .; j_call: TRBJ1-1; cdr3_aa: CASSLVTREAFF
v_call: TRBV7-9; clone_size: .; j_call: TRBJ1-1; cdr3_aa: CASSRGGDTEAFF
v_call: TRBV7-9; clone_size: few; j_call: TRBJ1-5; cdr3_aa: CASSQGTGRKPQHF
v_call: TRBV24-1; clone_size: few; j_call: TRBJ2-1; cdr3_aa: CATSDHRIDNEQFF
v_call: TRBV5-6; clone_size: .; j_call: TRBJ2-3; cdr3_aa: CDSSRGFSSTDTQYF
v_call: TRBV11-3; clone_size: few; j_call: TRBJ2-1; cdr3_aa: CASSPWDRGYNEQFF
v_call: TRBV20-1; clone_size: .; j_call: TRBJ2-7; cdr3_aa: CSARGGSYEQYF
v_call: TRBV6-5; clone_size: many; j_call: TRBJ2-3; cdr3_aa: CASSYSLLGADTQYF
v_call: TRBV12-3/TRBV12-4; clone_size: many; j_call: TRBJ2-1; cdr3_aa: CASSSGTVNEQFF
v_call: TRBV12-3/TRBV12-4; clone_size: .; j_call: TRBJ2-2; cdr3_aa: CASSPLLQGDYVNTGELFF
v_call: TRBV6-1; clone_size: .; j_call: TRBJ2-2; cdr3_aa: CASKSLQALYTGELFF
v_call: TRBV6-6; clone_size: .; j_call: TRBJ1-1; cdr3_aa: CASIRVNTEAFF